The sequence of this T cell receptor beta chain was determined in a study of cytomegalovirus exposure and HLA in healthy donors. Study results and caveats: Among immune exposure information, only CMV serostatus was available. Later analysis identified a missense DCLRE1C variant that was linked to TCR beta V- and J-gene trimming. The HLA-A and HLA-B alleles of most subjects were reportedly predicted accurately from TCR beta sequences.

Turning to this clone: The antigen remains undetermined.

Healthy individuals who donated bone marrow served as the donors. The primer mix had 60 Vbeta and 13 Jbeta primers. Clones were read by immunoSEQ multiplex PCR, and TCRdb kept only the in-frame ones, dropping some. The table lists tens of thousands of clones, about 67% of them singletons. The origin of this receptor is a man under 40 in good health and CMV-seronegative. Sample: PBMCs.

The CDR3 spells CASSLGGGVGSSNQPQHF. CDR3 sequence (DNA): TGTGCCAGCAGCTTGGGTGGGGGGGTTGGTTCTAGCAATCAGCCCCAGCATTTT. This chain links TRBV5-6 with TRBJ1-5, with D possibly being TRBD1 (5 bases). This CDR3 is 18 amino acids long. Germline CDR1 and CDR2: SGHDT and YYEEEE. V lost 0 bases and J 0 bases, leaving 16 bases between the germline ends. Supplemented by reference TRBV5-6 and TRBJ1-5, the full variable domain reads DAGVTQSPTHLIKTRGQQVTLRCSPKSGHDTVSWYQQALGQGPQFIFQYYEEEERQRGNFPDRFSGHQFPNYSSELNVNALLLGDSALYLCASSLGGGVGSSNQPQHFGDGTRLSIL.